The present T cell receptor (beta chain) was sequenced within a study of blood T cell repertoires in COVID-19. Study in general: Samples representing acute and convalescent COVID-19 were sourced from the United States, Italy and Spain. Sources were T cells, B-cell-depleted T cells, or PBMCs; the material itself was cDNA or gDNA.

Participants were aged about 18 to 95 years, lived in about two dozen US areas, and enrolled virtually. Each participant's cohort was designated according to participant-reported clinical history. Trimming shortened V by 6 bases and J by 4 bases, and 18 bases separated the two germline ends. CDR1 is MNHEY and CDR2 is SMNVEV in the germline V gene (reference sequence). The CDR3 has 15 amino acids. Here immunoSEQ multiplex PCR was the method, and the copy in TCRdb shows in-frame clones only, minus some. The repertoire holds about 240,000 clones, with around 89% as singletons. The sequence derives from a woman aged 25 to 39 who had recovered from COVID-19. What was sequenced was PBMCs or T cells enriched from blood (not recorded which). The chain uses TRBV27 and TRBJ1-2; perhaps TRBD1 as D (5 bases). The CDR3 DNA reads TGTGCCAGCAGCCCTCATTGGGGCTCTAGCTATGGCTACACCTTC. As protein: CASSPHWGSSYGYTF.